This T cell receptor (beta chain) was recovered during a study of cytomegalovirus exposure and HLA in healthy donors. Whole-study results and caveats: Later analysis showed most CMV-associated TCR beta chains appearing HLA-restricted. One variant, a missense change in DCLRE1C, was linked in a later analysis to TCR beta V- and J-gene trimming. In an earlier analysis, in 587 donors, most V segments appeared productive either ~87% or ~30% of the time. TCR beta chains numbering more than 150 were designated cytomegalovirus-associated.

Primers: 60 Vbeta forward and 13 Jbeta reverse. Clones were sequenced by immunoSEQ multiplex PCR, and TCRdb holds only the in-frame ones, with some missing. The sample holds 130,000 to 150,000 clones, over 70% seen once. A word on this clone: Its antigen is not known.

The source of this sequence is a man aged 35-49 years in good health and CMV-seropositive. The source material was PBMCs.

CDR3 region: CASSSGQGHSPLHF. The CDR3 DNA sequence: TGTGCCAGCAGCTCCGGACAGGGACACTCACCCCTCCACTTT. The chain links TRBV5-4 to TRBJ1-6, with 8 bases lining up with TRBD1. This CDR3 comprises 14 residues. Germline V gene data show CDR1 as SGHNT and CDR2 as YYREEE (reference sequence). V was clipped by 3 bases and J by 10 bases; unmatched bases: 6. The full variable domain, in which reference TRBV5-4 and TRBJ1-6 provide the parts outside the CDR3, is ETGVTQSPTHLIKTRGQQVTLRCSSQSGHNTVSWYQQALGQGPQFIFQYYREEENGRGNFPPRFSGLQFPNYSSELNVNALELDDSALYLCASSSGQGHSPLHFGNGTRLTVT.